This entry is about one T cell receptor beta chain. Its antigen is undetermined. The data were taken from a study of OX40 agonist ivuxolimab in advanced cancers. Study-level background: A male proportion of under 90% was recorded, with mean age approximately 57 years and range about 20 to 90. Three patients responded partially, comprising one with hepatocellular carcinoma and two with cutaneous melanoma. Study outcomes and limitations: In a subset of nonresponders, normalized T-cell clonal expansion was also low. Compared with CD4+, CD8+ T cells on average had more expanded clones.

V was clipped by 8 bases and J by 2 bases, with 7 bases between them. The germline V gene encodes CDR1 MNHEY and CDR2 SVGAGI. The CDR3 totals 12 residues. Sequenced by immunoSEQ multiplex PCR; TCRdb stores in-frame clones only, minus some. The table shows 35,000 to 40,000 clones, with about 86% occurring only once. Specimen: CD4+ or CD8+ T cells sorted from blood, collected in a trial of the OX40 agonist ivuxolimab. The rearrangement joins TRBV6-5 to TRBJ1-3, with D possibly being TRBD1 (6 bases). The sequence was collected from an adult with an advanced solid tumor such as melanoma, head and neck, liver or kidney cancer. In DNA form, the CDR3 reads TGTGCCAGCGCAGGGGCTGGAAACACCATATATTTT. It codes for CASAGAGNTIYF.